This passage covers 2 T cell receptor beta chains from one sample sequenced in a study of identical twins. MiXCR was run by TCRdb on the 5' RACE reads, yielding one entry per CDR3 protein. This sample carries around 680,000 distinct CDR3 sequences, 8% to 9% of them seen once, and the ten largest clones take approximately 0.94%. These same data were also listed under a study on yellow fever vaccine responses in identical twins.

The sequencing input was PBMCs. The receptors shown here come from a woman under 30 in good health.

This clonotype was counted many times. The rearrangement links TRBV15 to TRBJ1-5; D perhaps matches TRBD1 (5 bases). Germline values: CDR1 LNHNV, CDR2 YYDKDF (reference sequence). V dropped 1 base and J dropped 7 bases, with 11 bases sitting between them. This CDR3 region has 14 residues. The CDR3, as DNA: TGTGCCACCAGCAGAGGGGTACCAGGGCAGCCCCAGCATTTT. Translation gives CATSRGVPGQPQHF.

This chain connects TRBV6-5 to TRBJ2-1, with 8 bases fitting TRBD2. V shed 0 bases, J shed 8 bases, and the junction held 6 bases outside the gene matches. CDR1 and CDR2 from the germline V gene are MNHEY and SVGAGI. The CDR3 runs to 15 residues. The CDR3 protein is CASSYSGLVAHEQFF. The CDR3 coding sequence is TGTGCCAGCAGTTACTCGGGACTAGTCGCCCATGAGCAGTTCTTC.